The rows below give T cell receptor beta chains drawn from one sample of a study of low-dose radiotherapy and immunotherapy resistance in tumors. From the reads, TCRdb called clonotypes with MiXCR, one entry per CDR3 protein. The sample lists tens of thousands of distinct CDR3 sequences, less than 25% occurring once. The sample in question was PBMCs, obtained after low-dose radiotherapy plus immunotherapy. The receptors originated from a female donor with ovarian cancer. The CDR3 runs from the conserved cysteine through the conserved F or W. A D gene is named only where the DNA matches it firmly. Clone size, where shown, is once, few, many, or a class for clones that have expanded.

d_gene	v_gene	j_gene	abundance	CDR3aa	CDR3nt
NA	TRBV5-3	TRBJ2-3	NA	CASSSRWAGDTQYF	TGTGCCAGCAGCTCCCGGTGGGCTGGAGATACGCAGTATTTT
TRBD2	TRBV28	TRBJ2-7	many	CATLLAGGYEQYF	TGTGCCACCTTACTAGCGGGAGGGTACGAGCAGTACTTC
NA	TRBV20-1	TRBJ1-5	many	CSARRSNQPQHF	TGCAGTGCTAGGCGTTCCAATCAGCCCCAGCATTTT
NA	TRBV5-6	TRBJ1-4	many	CASSSPGATLEKLFF	TGTGCCAGCAGCAGCCCCGGGGCCACGTTGGAAAAACTGTTTTTT
NA	TRBV10-2	TRBJ2-3	many	CASRFAGRGTTDTQYF	TGCGCCAGCAGGTTTGCGGGACGGGGTACCACAGATACGCAGTATTTT
TRBD2	TRBV7-3	TRBJ2-1	many	CASSSMGASGSSYNEQFF	TGTGCCAGCAGCTCCATGGGGGCTAGCGGGAGCTCCTACAATGAGCAGTTCTTC
NA	TRBV6-1	TRBJ1-3	NA	CASTVTTAGNTIYF	TGTGCCAGCACCGTTACGACAGCTGGAAACACCATATATTTT
TRBD1	TRBV14	TRBJ2-5	many	CASSQPHRDRVETQYF	TGTGCCAGCAGCCAACCTCACCGGGACAGGGTAGAGACCCAGTACTTC
NA	TRBV19	TRBJ1-4	many	CASSRRRDNEKLFF	TGTGCCAGTAGCCGCCGGCGGGACAATGAAAAACTGTTTTTT
NA	TRBV29-1	TRBJ2-5	many	CSVEFGETQYF	TGCAGCGTTGAATTTGGAGAGACCCAGTACTTC
TRBD2	TRBV18	TRBJ2-3	few	CASSSGLAAPF	TGTGCCAGCTCATCGGGACTAGCGGCTCCTTTT
TRBD1	TRBV15	TRBJ2-7	many	CATSRTGREQYF	TGTGCCACCAGCCGGACAGGACGGGAGCAGTACTTC
TRBD1	TRBV5-8	TRBJ1-6	NA	CASSLGQGFRSYNSPLHF	TGTGCCAGCAGCTTGGGACAGGGATTCCGCTCCTATAATTCACCCCTCCACTTT
NA	TRBV7-3	TRBJ1-1	many	CASSPQPHALGSTEAFF	TGTGCCAGCAGCCCCCAACCTCATGCGCTGGGGAGCACTGAAGCTTTCTTT
NA	TRBV7-9	TRBJ1-5	NA	CASSLGGGALSYSNQPQHF	TGTGCCAGCAGCTTAGGGGGGGGGGCCTTATCATATAGCAATCAGCCCCAGCATTTT
TRBD2	TRBV11-2	TRBJ2-1	many	CASSTKRQGGPGDEQFF	TGTGCCAGCAGCACAAAGAGGCAGGGAGGGCCGGGGGATGAGCAGTTCTTC
NA	TRBV19	TRBJ2-2	few	CASSPGHANTGELFFF	NA
TRBD2	TRBV5-8	TRBJ2-5	many	CASSSTQAGGLVSETQYF	TGTGCCAGCAGCTCGACCCAAGCGGGGGGGCTTGTTTCAGAGACCCAGTACTTC
NA	TRBV2	TRBJ1-1	few	CASRLDWGTEAFF	TGTGCCAGCAGACTCGACTGGGGCACTGAAGCTTTCTTT
NA	TRBV19	TRBJ1-2	many	CASSISGRNYGYTF	TGTGCCAGTAGTATCTCGGGGAGAAACTATGGCTACACCTTC
TRBD1	TRBV5-1	TRBJ1-2	NA	CASSMDRGLKTEDHYGYTF	TGCGCCAGCAGCATGGACAGGGGGCTAAAGACAGAGGATCACTATGGCTACACCTTC
NA	TRBV5-1	TRBJ2-7	many	CASSPNLSSYEQYF	TGCGCCAGCAGCCCGAACCTGAGCTCCTACGAGCAGTACTTC
NA	TRBV11-3	TRBJ2-1	many	CASSPRHFEQFF	TGTGCCAGCAGCCCCCGACACTTTGAGCAGTTCTTC
TRBD2	TRBV29-1	TRBJ2-3	many	CSVDSGGRTDTQYF	TGCAGCGTTGATTCGGGAGGACGCACAGATACGCAGTATTTT
TRBD1	TRBV28	TRBJ1-6	NA	CASSSLTGGGSPLHF	TGTGCCAGCAGTTCCCTGACAGGGGGCGGCTCACCCCTCCACTTT
TRBD1	TRBV19	TRBJ2-7	many	CATRDSSYEQYF	TGTGCCACCCGGGACAGCTCCTACGAGCAGTACTTC
NA	TRBV7-9	TRBJ1-1	many	CASMPVGTMNTEAFF	TGTGCCAGCATGCCGGTAGGCACCATGAACACTGAAGCTTTCTTT
NA	TRBV6-2/TRBV6-3	TRBJ2-5	many	CASSYSRGLETQYF	TGTGCCAGCAGTTACTCCCGGGGGCTTGAGACCCAGTACTTC
TRBD2	TRBV12-3/TRBV12-4	TRBJ2-3	many	CASRPAGTDTQYF	TGTGCCAGCAGACCAGCGGGGACAGATACGCAGTATTTT
NA	TRBV5-6	TRBJ1-4	many	CASSREPGRYNEKLFF	TGTGCCAGCAGCCGCGAACCAGGGCGGTATAATGAAAAACTGTTTTTT
NA	TRBV4-3	TRBJ2-7	many	CASSQDLGRALRLEQYF	TGCGCCAGCAGCCAAGATTTGGGCAGGGCTCTTCGGCTTGAGCAGTACTTC
TRBD1	TRBV9	TRBJ1-2	NA	CASSVGTGSNYGYTF	TGTGCCAGCAGCGTGGGGACAGGGTCTAACTATGGCTACACCTTC
TRBD1	TRBV15	TRBJ1-4	many	CATSRGRTGGDREKLFF	TGTGCCACCAGCAGGGGTAGGACAGGGGGCGATCGTGAAAAACTGTTTTTT
TRBD1	TRBV4-1	TRBJ1-5	many	CASSQGGKRDRGQPQHF	TGCGCCAGCAGCCAAGGGGGGAAGCGGGACAGGGGACAGCCCCAGCATTTT
NA	TRBV18	TRBJ2-2	many	CASSLTGMGTGELFF	TGTGCCAGCTCACTAACAGGGATGGGGACCGGGGAGCTGTTTTTT
TRBD2	TRBV18	TRBJ2-1	many	CASSRLAGGNEQFF	TGTGCCAGCTCACGACTAGCGGGAGGAAATGAGCAGTTCTTC
TRBD2	TRBV3-1	TRBJ2-2	NA	CASSQGRGRVIGDLFF	TGTGCCAGCAGCCAAGGGCGCGGGAGGGTCATCGGGGATCTGTTTTTT
TRBD2	TRBV7-9	TRBJ2-3	NA	CASSALAGGKDTQYF	TGTGCCAGCAGCGCACTAGCGGGGGGGAAGGATACGCAGTATTTT